This entry describes one T cell receptor (beta chain). Its antigen is not known. The sample comes from a study of OX40 agonist ivuxolimab in advanced cancers. In the study overall: Patients were around 83% male with ages about 23 to 80, mean approximately 62. Overall study results and limits: More expanded clones were seen, on average, in CD8+ T cells than in CD4+. At 0.1 to 3.0 mg/kg and by week 6, CD4+ and CD8+ T cells in the blood had expanded clonally. The authors did not determine the antigen specificity of the expanded peripheral T cells.

The CDR3 has 17 amino acids. Clones were read by immunoSEQ multiplex PCR, and TCRdb kept only the in-frame ones, dropping some. The sample has 90,000 to 95,000 clones; more than 75% are singletons. The TCR comes from an adult with an advanced solid tumor such as melanoma, head and neck, liver or kidney cancer. The gene calls are TRBV21-1 and TRBJ2-1; the D segment call TRBD1 is taken from the table without a DNA check. TRBV21-1 is labeled a pseudogene. Here the sequenced sample was CD4+ or CD8+ T cells sorted from blood, taken in a trial of the OX40 agonist ivuxolimab. The CDR3 protein is CASSKASGQGAGNEQFF. CDR3 DNA sequence: TGTGCCAGCAGCAAAGCTTCGGGGCAGGGGGCTGGGAATGAGCAGTTCTTC.